The T cell receptor (beta chain) described here comes from a study of identifying expanded T cells in peripheral blood. This table comes from immunoSEQ multiplex PCR, and its TCRdb copy is limited to in-frame clones, with some not included. The repertoire has 90,000 to 95,000 clones, approximately 86% of them found once; the top ten carry approximately 5.2%. After removal of 6 bases from V and 4 bases from J, the junction contained 3 bases not matched to a gene. The CDR3 contains 13 residues. Germline V gene data show CDR1 as WSHSY and CDR2 as SAAADI. This chain uses TRBV10-2 with TRBJ2-5; 9 bases are a match to TRBD2. Sequenced material: blood. The sequence was collected from a person between 18 and 75 years old in good health. CDR3 nucleotide sequence: TGCGCCAGCAGCGCGGGGGGGGGAGAGACCCAGTACTTC. This encodes CASSAGGGETQYF.